This T cell receptor beta chain is drawn from a study of T cells in Graves' hyperthyroidism and ophthalmopathy. This clonotype was seen repeatedly, ten times or more. About 10 ml fresh peripheral blood yielded the PBMCs. TCR beta CDR3 regions were amplified from RNA. The HTBI set primed first-round TCR CDR3 RT-PCR. TCRdb re-derived calls from the multiplex PCR reads in MiXCR, one entry per CDR3 protein. This sample has hundreds of thousands of distinct CDR3 sequences, with 15% to 20% found just once. J was trimmed by 5 bases and V by 5 bases; bases with no gene match: 4. This CDR3 has 13 amino acids. From germline, CDR1 is LGHNT and CDR2 FRNRAP.

The sequenced material came from blood. The sequence came from a woman aged 25 to 39 with Graves' hyperthyroidism. This chain links TRBV12-5 with TRBJ2-5, with TRBD1 matching 8 bases. CDR3 sequence (DNA): TGTGCTAGTGGTGGACAGGGTGAGGAGACCCAGTACTTC. This codes for CASGGQGEETQYF.